A selection of T cell receptor beta chains follows, all from one sample in a study of blood T cell repertoires in COVID-19. Measured with immunoSEQ multiplex PCR; TCRdb has only the in-frame clones, and not every one. The table shows about 330,000 clones, with about 91% occurring only once. The sequenced sample was peripheral blood. These receptors all come from a man aged 25-40 years with COVID-19, enrolled during active disease. Each CDR3 is given with its conserved first and last residue. The D gene is left open where the match is weak. Clone size is shown for a subset of rows, as once, few, many or a class of expanded clone.

abundance	j_gene	v_gene	d_gene	CDR3aa	CDR3nt
NA	TRBJ2-3	TRBV28	NA	CASSPTKFTDTQYF	TGTGCCAGCAGTCCTACTAAGTTCACAGATACGCAGTATTTT
NA	TRBJ1-3	TRBV25-1	NA	CASSATGSGNTIYF	TGTGCCAGCAGTGCGACAGGCTCTGGAAACACCATATATTTT
NA	TRBJ1-5	TRBV19	NA	CASSIGLGGELNQPQHF	TGTGCCAGTAGTATTGGGCTCGGAGGGGAATTAAATCAGCCCCAGCATTTT
NA	TRBJ2-2	TRBV7-9	NA	CASSLLRDSGELFF	TGTGCCAGCAGCTTACTGAGGGACTCCGGGGAGCTGTTTTTT
NA	TRBJ1-5	TRBV7-8	NA	CASSSTRGGSNQPQHF	TGTGCCAGCAGCTCAACAAGGGGGGGCAGCAATCAGCCCCAGCATTTT
NA	TRBJ2-2	TRBV12-5	TRBD1	CASGLGQGSTGELFF	TGTGCTAGTGGTTTGGGACAGGGAAGTACCGGGGAGCTGTTTTTT
NA	TRBJ1-2	TRBV19	TRBD1	CATLGQALYGYTF	TGTGCCACCCTAGGACAGGCCCTCTATGGCTACACCTTC
NA	TRBJ2-1	TRBV29-1	TRBD2	CSVDTSGRAGNEQFF	TGCAGCGTTGACACTAGCGGGAGGGCCGGAAATGAGCAGTTCTTC
NA	TRBJ2-1	TRBV30	NA	CAWTQPRGNYNEQFF	TGTGCCTGGACCCAACCGAGGGGGAATTACAATGAGCAGTTCTTC
NA	TRBJ1-1	TRBV7-9	NA	CASSLGGGGLNTEAFF	TGTGCCAGCAGCTTAGGAGGCGGGGGATTGAACACTGAAGCTTTCTTT
once	TRBJ1-1	TRBV5-1	NA	CASSENRANTEAFF	TGCGCCAGCAGCGAAAACAGGGCGAACACTGAAGCTTTCTTT
NA	TRBJ1-4	TRBV3-1/TRBV3-2	NA	CASSQAFTEGLCEKLFF	TGTGCCAGCAGCCAAGCTTTTACGGAGGGCCTGTGTGAAAAACTGTTTTTT
NA	TRBJ2-5	TRBV11-2	NA	CASSLGQVYQETQYF	TGTGCCAGCAGCTTAGGGCAGGTGTACCAAGAGACCCAGTACTTC
NA	TRBJ2-6	TRBV19	NA	CASSIIGLGANVLTF	TGTGCCAGTAGTATTATCGGACTTGGGGCCAACGTCCTGACTTTC
once	TRBJ2-2	TRBV20-1	NA	CCTEGTGELFF	TGCTGTACGGAGGGGACCGGGGAGCTGTTTTTT
few	TRBJ2-5	TRBV7-9	TRBD2	CASSLVSSGSQETQYF	TGTGCCAGCAGCTTAGTGTCTAGCGGGTCACAAGAGACCCAGTACTTC
NA	TRBJ2-1	TRBV27	TRBD1	CASRPNRGPNEQFF	TGTGCCAGCAGACCAAACAGGGGTCCCAATGAGCAGTTCTTC
few	TRBJ2-3	TRBV28	NA	CASSLITGSADTQYF	TGTGCCAGCAGTTTGATAACGGGGAGTGCAGATACGCAGTATTTT
once	TRBJ2-1	TRBV9	NA	CASSRGGIGGPSSYNEQFF	TGTGCCAGCTCCCGTGGAGGGATTGGTGGTCCTAGCTCCTACAATGAGCAGTTCTTC
few	TRBJ2-3	TRBV28	NA	CASSWDTSTDTQYF	TGTGCCAGCAGTTGGGACACTAGCACAGATACGCAGTATTTT
NA	TRBJ1-4	TRBV12-5	NA	CASGFSVATNEKLFF	TGTGCTAGTGGTTTCTCGGTTGCAACTAATGAAAAACTGTTTTTT
once	TRBJ2-3	TRBV7-2	NA	CASSLGWGLSTDTQYF	TGTGCCAGCAGCTTAGGATGGGGCTTAAGCACAGATACGCAGTATTTT
NA	TRBJ1-1	TRBV2	NA	CASRPWASSEAFF	TGTGCCAGCCGCCCTTGGGCCAGCTCTGAAGCTTTCTTT
NA	TRBJ1-5	TRBV5-1	TRBD1	CASSPGGPGNQPQHF	TGCGCCAGCAGCCCAGGGGGCCCGGGCAATCAGCCCCAGCATTTT
NA	TRBJ2-7	TRBV9	TRBD1	CASSVGGQATSYEQYF	TGTGCCAGCAGCGTAGGAGGACAGGCGACCTCCTACGAGCAGTACTTC
few	TRBJ2-1	TRBV11-3	TRBD1	CASSLGGGAVNEQFF	TGTGCCAGCAGCTTAGGAGGGGGCGCGGTGAATGAGCAGTTCTTC
NA	TRBJ1-2	TRBV4-1	TRBD1	CASSQGRTGYGYTF	TGCGCCAGCAGCCAAGGCCGGACAGGCTATGGCTACACCTTC
few	TRBJ1-1	TRBV6-2/TRBV6-3	TRBD1	CASSWDRNTEAFF	TGTGCCAGCAGTTGGGACAGGAACACTGAAGCTTTCTTT
NA	TRBJ1-2	TRBV9	NA	CASSLGQTANYGYTF	TGTGCCAGCAGCCTAGGACAGACAGCTAACTATGGCTACACCTTC
NA	TRBJ2-2	TRBV9	NA	CASSARLSGTTTGELFF	TGTGCCAGCAGCGCTCGACTAAGCGGGACAACCACCGGGGAGCTGTTTTTT
once	TRBJ2-2	TRBV3-1/TRBV3-2	NA	CASKGTGELFF	TGTGCCAGCAAGGGGACCGGGGAGCTGTTTTTT
once	TRBJ2-1	TRBV4-1	NA	CASSRSLANSYNEQFF	TGCGCCAGCAGCCGCTCCTTAGCGAACTCCTACAATGAGCAGTTCTTC
NA	TRBJ1-5	TRBV5-5	NA	CASSLGGGNQPQHF	TGTGCCAGCAGCTTGGGGGGGGGCAATCAGCCCCAGCATTTT
NA	TRBJ1-5	TRBV7-2	NA	CASSPDPRAHSNQPQHF	TGTGCCAGCAGCCCCGACCCCAGGGCCCATAGCAATCAGCCCCAGCATTTT
NA	TRBJ1-5	TRBV18	NA	CASSPSNGVWPQHF	TGTGCCAGCTCACCAAGTAACGGAGTATGGCCCCAGCATTTT
NA	TRBJ2-1	TRBV3-1/TRBV3-2	TRBD2	CASTGTSSYNEQFF	TGTGCCAGCACTGGGACTAGCTCCTACAATGAGCAGTTCTTC
NA	TRBJ1-3	TRBV10-3	NA	CAISPVGQSSGNTIYF	TGTGCCATCAGCCCTGTTGGACAGTCATCTGGAAACACCATATATTTT
once	TRBJ2-7	TRBV28	TRBD1	CATAPWGQGPLPSYEQYF	TGTGCCACCGCACCCTGGGGACAGGGTCCACTTCCTTCCTACGAGCAGTACTTC
NA	TRBJ2-7	TRBV19	NA	CASSIQGAYEQYF	TGTGCCAGTAGTATCCAGGGCGCCTACGAGCAGTACTTC
NA	TRBJ1-1	TRBV6-2/TRBV6-3	NA	CASTPATEAFF	TGTGCCAGCACCCCGGCCACTGAAGCTTTCTTT
NA	TRBJ2-1	TRBV28	NA	CASNSGFYNEQFF	TGTGCCAGCAATAGCGGATTCTACAATGAGCAGTTCTTC
NA	TRBJ2-1	TRBV4-2	NA	CASSQASSSLFNEQFF	TGTGCCAGCAGCCAAGCTTCTAGTTCTCTATTCAATGAGCAGTTCTTC
NA	TRBJ2-3	TRBV29-1	TRBD2	CSATGTSGSTDTQYF	TGCAGCGCGACCGGGACTAGCGGGAGCACAGATACGCAGTATTTT
NA	TRBJ2-3	TRBV19	NA	CASSIMQGHGDTQYF	TGTGCCAGTAGTATTATGCAGGGGCATGGAGATACGCAGTATTTT
NA	TRBJ2-1	TRBV28	TRBD1	CASSSTGTGYNEQFF	TGTGCCAGCAGTTCAACCGGGACAGGGTACAATGAGCAGTTCTTC
NA	TRBJ1-5	TRBV5-6	TRBD1	CASSLFSLTGLLQPQHF	TGTGCCAGCAGCTTGTTTTCTTTGACAGGGTTATTGCAGCCCCAGCATTTT
NA	TRBJ2-1	TRBV7-2	NA	CASSFQRYNEQFF	TGTGCCAGCAGCTTCCAGCGGTACAATGAGCAGTTCTTC
NA	TRBJ2-3	TRBV28	TRBD2	CASWAAGGTDTQYF	TGTGCCAGCTGGGCAGCGGGAGGTACAGATACGCAGTATTTT
NA	TRBJ2-7	TRBV2	NA	CASRTPGPGAYEQYF	TGTGCCAGCAGGACACCGGGACCGGGGGCCTACGAGCAGTACTTC
NA	TRBJ1-3	TRBV9	NA	CASSTTGFPFGNTIYF	TGTGCCAGCAGCACCACAGGATTCCCTTTTGGAAACACCATATATTTT
NA	TRBJ1-1	TRBV11-2	NA	CASSPYVTFHTEAFF	TGTGCCAGCAGCCCATACGTCACATTCCACACTGAAGCTTTCTTT
NA	TRBJ2-7	TRBV5-4	NA	CASSRQGSSREQYF	TGTGCCAGCAGCCGGCAGGGATCGTCTAGAGAGCAGTACTTC
NA	TRBJ2-7	TRBV5-5	NA	CASSLAGRGTYEQYF	TGTGCCAGCAGCTTGGCCGGACGGGGAACCTACGAGCAGTACTTC
NA	TRBJ2-1	TRBV11-1	NA	CASSLRQSSYNEQFF	TGTGCCAGCAGCCTAAGACAGAGCTCCTACAATGAGCAGTTCTTC
NA	TRBJ2-7	TRBV28	TRBD1	CASSTRDRAPRVAYEQYF	TGTGCCAGCAGTACCCGGGACAGGGCCCCTAGGGTTGCCTACGAGCAGTACTTC
few	TRBJ1-2	TRBV3-1/TRBV3-2	NA	CASSQAGSGYTF	TGTGCCAGCAGCCAAGCGGGGAGCGGCTACACCTTC
NA	TRBJ2-7	TRBV28	TRBD1	CASSIGTGSYEQYF	TGTGCCAGCAGTATAGGGACAGGCTCCTACGAGCAGTACTTC
NA	TRBJ1-2	TRBV6-5	TRBD1	CATLSRDRGLDGYTF	TGTGCCACCCTCAGCAGGGACAGGGGTCTCGATGGCTACACCTTC